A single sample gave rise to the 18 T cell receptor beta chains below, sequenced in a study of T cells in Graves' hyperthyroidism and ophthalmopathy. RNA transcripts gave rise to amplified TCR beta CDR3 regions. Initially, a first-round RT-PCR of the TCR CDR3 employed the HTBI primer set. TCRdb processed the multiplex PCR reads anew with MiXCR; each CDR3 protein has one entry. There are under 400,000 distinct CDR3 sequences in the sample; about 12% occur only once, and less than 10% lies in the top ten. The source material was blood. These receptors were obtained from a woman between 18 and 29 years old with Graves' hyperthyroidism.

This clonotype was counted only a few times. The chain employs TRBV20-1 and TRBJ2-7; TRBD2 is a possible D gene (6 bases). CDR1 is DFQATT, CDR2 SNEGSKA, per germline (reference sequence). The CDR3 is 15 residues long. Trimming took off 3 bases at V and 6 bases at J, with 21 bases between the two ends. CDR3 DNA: TGCAGTGCTAGCCCGCGGGAAGGTTCGGGGGTCGAGCAGTACTTC. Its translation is CSASPREGSGVEQYF.

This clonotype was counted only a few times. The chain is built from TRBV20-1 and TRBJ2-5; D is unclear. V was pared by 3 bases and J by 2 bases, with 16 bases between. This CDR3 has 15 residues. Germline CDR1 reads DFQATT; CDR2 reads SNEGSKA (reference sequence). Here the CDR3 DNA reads TGCAGTGCTAGGGAAACAAGAACACCACAAGAGACCCAGTACTTC. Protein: CSARETRTPQETQYF.

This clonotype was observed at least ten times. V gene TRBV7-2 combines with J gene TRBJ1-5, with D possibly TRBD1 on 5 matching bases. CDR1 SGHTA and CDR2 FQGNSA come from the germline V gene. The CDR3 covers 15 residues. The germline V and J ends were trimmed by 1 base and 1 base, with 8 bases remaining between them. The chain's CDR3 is CASSLVRDSNQPQHF. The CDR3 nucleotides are TGTGCCAGCAGCTTAGTACGGGACAGCAATCAGCCCCAGCATTTT.

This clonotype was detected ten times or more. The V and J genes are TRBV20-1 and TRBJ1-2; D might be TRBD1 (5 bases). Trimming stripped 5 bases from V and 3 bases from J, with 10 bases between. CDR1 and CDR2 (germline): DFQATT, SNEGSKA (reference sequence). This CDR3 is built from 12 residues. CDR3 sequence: CSASGRDYGYTF. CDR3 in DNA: TGCAGTGCTTCCGGCAGGGACTATGGCTACACCTTC.

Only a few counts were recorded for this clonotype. The CDR3 protein is CAVRGGGDNEQFF. The DNA for the CDR3 is TGTGCCGTCCGGGGGGGGGGGGACAATGAGCAGTTCTTC. The V call is TRBV19, the J call TRBJ2-1; TRBD2 aligns across 8 bases. CDR1 is LNHDA and CDR2 is SQIVND in the germline V gene (reference sequence). The CDR3 has 13 residues. With 11 bases clipped from V and 5 bases from J, the junction kept 8 bases outside the gene matches.

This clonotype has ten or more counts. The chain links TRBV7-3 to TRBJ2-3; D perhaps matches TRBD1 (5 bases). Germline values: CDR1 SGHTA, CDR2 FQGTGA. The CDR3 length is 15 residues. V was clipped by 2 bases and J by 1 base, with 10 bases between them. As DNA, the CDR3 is TGTGCCAGCAGCTTACAGGGTGTCGGCACAGATACGCAGTATTTT. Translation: CASSLQGVGTDTQYF.

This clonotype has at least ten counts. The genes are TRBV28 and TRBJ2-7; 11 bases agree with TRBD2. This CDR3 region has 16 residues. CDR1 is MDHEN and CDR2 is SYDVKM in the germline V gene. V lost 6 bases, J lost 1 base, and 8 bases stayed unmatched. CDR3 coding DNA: TGTGCCAGCAGACCGGCGGGACTAGCGGATTCCTACGAGCAGTACTTC. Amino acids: CASRPAGLADSYEQYF.

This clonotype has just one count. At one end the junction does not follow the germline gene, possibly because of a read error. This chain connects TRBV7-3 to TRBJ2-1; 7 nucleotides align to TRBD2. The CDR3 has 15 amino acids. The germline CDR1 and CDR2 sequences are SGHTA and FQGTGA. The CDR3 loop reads CASSLSGGTYSEQFF. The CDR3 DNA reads TGTGCCAGCAGCTTATCGGGAGGAACCTACAGTGAGCAGTTCTTC.

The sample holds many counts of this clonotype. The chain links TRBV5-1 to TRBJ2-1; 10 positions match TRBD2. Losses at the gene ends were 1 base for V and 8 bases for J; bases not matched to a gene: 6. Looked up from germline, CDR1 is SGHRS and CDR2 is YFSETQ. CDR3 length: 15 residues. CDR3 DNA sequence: TGCGCCAGCAGCTTGTTTGCAGCGGGGGGGCATGAGCAGTTCTTC. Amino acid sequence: CASSLFAAGGHEQFF.

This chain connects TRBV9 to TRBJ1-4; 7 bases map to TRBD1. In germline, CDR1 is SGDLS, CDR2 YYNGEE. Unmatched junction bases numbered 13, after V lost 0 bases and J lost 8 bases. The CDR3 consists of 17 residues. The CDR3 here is CASSVGDIREGGEKLFF. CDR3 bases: TGTGCCAGCAGCGTAGGGGACATACGTGAAGGGGGCGAAAAACTGTTTTTT.

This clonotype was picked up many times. CDR3 residues: CASSGLAGVYEQYF. In DNA form, the CDR3 reads TGTGCCAGCAGTGGACTAGCGGGAGTGTACGAGCAGTACTTC. V and J are TRBV27 and TRBJ2-7; 13 positions match TRBD2. This CDR3 is 14 amino acids long. Germline lookup yields CDR1 MNHEY and CDR2 SMNVEV (reference sequence). The V and J ends lost 5 bases and 4 bases, in that order; junction bases with no gene match: 2.

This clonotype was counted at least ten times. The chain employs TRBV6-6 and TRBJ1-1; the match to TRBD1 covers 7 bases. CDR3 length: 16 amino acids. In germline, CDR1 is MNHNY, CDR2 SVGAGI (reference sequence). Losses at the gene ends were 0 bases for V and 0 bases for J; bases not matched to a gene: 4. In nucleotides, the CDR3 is TGTGCCAGCAGTTACTCCCCACAGGGGATGAACACTGAAGCTTTCTTT. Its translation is CASSYSPQGMNTEAFF.

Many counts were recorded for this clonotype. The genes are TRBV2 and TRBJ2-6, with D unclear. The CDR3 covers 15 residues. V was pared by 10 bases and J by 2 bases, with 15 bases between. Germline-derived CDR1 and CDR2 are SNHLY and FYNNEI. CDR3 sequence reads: CATFLGGPGANVLTF. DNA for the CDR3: TGTGCCACCTTCCTCGGCGGACCTGGGGCCAACGTCCTGACTTTC.

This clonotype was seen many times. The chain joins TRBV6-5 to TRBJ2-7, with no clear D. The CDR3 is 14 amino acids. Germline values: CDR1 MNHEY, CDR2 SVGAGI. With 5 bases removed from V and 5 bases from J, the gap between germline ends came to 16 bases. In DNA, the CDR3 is TGTGCCAGCAGTCTATGGGCAGGACCCCACGAGCAGTACTTC. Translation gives CASSLWAGPHEQYF.

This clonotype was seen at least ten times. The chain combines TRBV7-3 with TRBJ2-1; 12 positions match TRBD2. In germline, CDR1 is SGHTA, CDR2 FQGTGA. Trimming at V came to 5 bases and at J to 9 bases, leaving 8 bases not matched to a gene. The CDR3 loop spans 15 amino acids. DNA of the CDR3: TGTGCCAGCAGCCCACAGACTAGCGGGAGACGTGAGCAGTTCTTC. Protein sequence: CASSPQTSGRREQFF.

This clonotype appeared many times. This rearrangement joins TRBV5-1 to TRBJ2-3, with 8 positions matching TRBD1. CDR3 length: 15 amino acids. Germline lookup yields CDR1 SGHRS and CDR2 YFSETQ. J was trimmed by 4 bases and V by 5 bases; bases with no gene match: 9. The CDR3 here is CASSFQDRVADTQYF. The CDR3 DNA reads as TGCGCCAGCAGTTTTCAGGACAGGGTCGCAGATACGCAGTATTTT.

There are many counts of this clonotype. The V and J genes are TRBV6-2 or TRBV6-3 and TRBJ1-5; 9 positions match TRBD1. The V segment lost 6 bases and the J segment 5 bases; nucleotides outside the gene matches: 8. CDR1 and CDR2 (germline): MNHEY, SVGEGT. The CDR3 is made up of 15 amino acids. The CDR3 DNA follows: TGTGCCAGCAGACTCGGACAGGGGCCCCATCAGCCCCAGCATTTT. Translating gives CASRLGQGPHQPQHF.

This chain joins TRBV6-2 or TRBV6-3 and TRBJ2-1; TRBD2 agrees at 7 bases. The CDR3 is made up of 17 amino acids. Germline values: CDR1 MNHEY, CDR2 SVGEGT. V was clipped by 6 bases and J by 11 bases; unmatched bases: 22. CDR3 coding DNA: TGTGCCAGCAGGCCAACCTCGGGACTAACACGTGGCAACAAGCAGTTCTTC. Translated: CASRPTSGLTRGNKQFF.